A single sample is the source of the 10 T cell receptor beta chains below, sequenced in a study of CD8 T cells in ankylosing spondylitis. TCRdb reprocessed the 5' RACE reads with MiXCR, giving one entry per CDR3 protein. The repertoire holds roughly 250,000 distinct CDR3 sequences, with roughly 8.6% as singletons. The source material was blood, either unsorted or a sorted T cell fraction (not recorded which). The receptors here all came from a male donor with ankylosing spondylitis or in good health (not recorded which).

This clonotype was observed at least ten times. V is TRBV10-3 and J is TRBJ1-3, with a tentative D call TRBD1 (6 bases). The CDR3 totals 11 residues. V lost 3 bases and J lost 10, with 7 bases in between. Germline V CDR1 and CDR2: ENHRY, SYGVKD. The CDR3 protein is CAISEGTTIYF. The CDR3 coding sequence is TGTGCCATCAGTGAAGGGACAACCATATATTTT.

This clonotype was detected ten times or more. The chain couples TRBV12-3 or TRBV12-4 to TRBJ2-1; 7 nucleotides line up with TRBD2. The CDR3 consists of 16 residues. Germline trimming cut 0 bases from V and 4 bases from J; bases unmatched to any gene: 6. Written as DNA, the CDR3 is TGTGCCAGCAGTTTAGCGGCGGGAGCGCCATACAATGAGCAGTTCTTC. This encodes CASSLAAGAPYNEQFF.

The chain employs TRBV20-1 and TRBJ1-1, with D possibly matching TRBD1 (6 bases). Trimming left V 1 base short and J 7 bases short, with 19 bases between. This CDR3 has 15 residues. CDR1 is DFQATT, CDR2 SNEGSKA, per germline (reference sequence). CDR3 amino acids: CSARAGTRSSGEAFF. CDR3 nucleotide sequence: TGCAGTGCTAGAGCGGGGACACGAAGTAGTGGTGAAGCTTTCTTT.

At least ten counts were recorded for this clonotype. The CDR3 DNA reads TGTGCCAGTACAAAGGGGGCGCCTAATGAAAAACTGTTTTTT. Its translation is CASTKGAPNEKLFF. This rearrangement joins TRBV19 to TRBJ1-4; 7 bases match TRBD1. After removal of 7 bases from V and 3 bases from J, the junction contained 5 bases not matched to a gene. CDR1 is LNHDA and CDR2 is SQIVND in the germline V gene (reference sequence). The CDR3 sequence is 14 residues long. The full variable domain, its missing parts supplied by reference TRBV19 and TRBJ1-4, is DGGITQSPKYLFRKEGQNVTLSCEQNLNHDAMYWYRQDPGQGLRLIYYSQIVNDFQKGDIAEGYSVSREKKESFPLTVTSAQKNPTAFYLCASTKGAPNEKLFFGSGTQLSVL.

This clonotype was observed many times. J is TRBJ2-1 and V is TRBV11-2, with D uncertain. Germline CDR1 is SGHAT and CDR2 is FQNNGV. Trimming removed 0 bases at V and 0 bases at J, with 12 bases between. The CDR3 length is 17 residues. CDR3 in DNA: TGTGCCAGCAGCTTAGAAGGACGCGAGAGCTCCTACAATGAGCAGTTCTTC. This encodes CASSLEGRESSYNEQFF.

This clonotype appeared a few times. The rearrangement joins TRBV7-3 to TRBJ2-5, with TRBD1 identical over 8 bases. V lost 5 bases to trimming and J lost 7 bases; unmatched junction nucleotides: 6. This CDR3 region has 13 residues. Germline CDR1 is SGHTA and CDR2 is FQGTGA. Here the CDR3 reads CASSPDRARTQYF. CDR3 DNA: TGTGCCAGCAGCCCGGACAGGGCGCGGACCCAGTACTTC.

This clonotype was seen ten or more times. The genes are TRBV6-5 and TRBJ1-1; D might be TRBD1 (5 bases). Deletions cut 0 bases from V and 7 bases from J, with 6 bases between. The CDR3 has 12 amino acids. From germline, CDR1 is MNHEY and CDR2 SVGAGI. The CDR3 DNA follows: TGTGCCAGCAGTTACTCGAGGGGTGAAGCTTTCTTT. Translated: CASSYSRGEAFF.

This clonotype came up many times. The chain links TRBV20-1 to TRBJ1-1; D gene unclear. CDR3 length: 11 amino acids. Per germline, CDR1 DFQATT and CDR2 SNEGSKA (reference sequence). V gave up 6 bases and J gave up 0 bases, with 5 bases separating them. CDR3 DNA: TGCAGTGCCCCCATGAACACTGAAGCTTTCTTT. This sequence encodes CSAPMNTEAFF.

The gene calls are TRBV7-2 and TRBJ2-5; D might be TRBD2 (6 bases). This CDR3 comprises 15 residues. The germline CDR1 and CDR2 sequences are SGHTA and FQGNSA. Trimming shortened V by 1 base and J by 1 base, and 10 bases separated the two germline ends. The CDR3 loop is CASSLGDGGQETQYF. The DNA for the CDR3 is TGTGCCAGCAGCTTAGGTGACGGGGGCCAAGAGACCCAGTACTTC.

Concerning this clonotype: Relative to the germline gene, one junction end is altered; a read error may explain this. The rearrangement joins TRBV7-2 to TRBJ2-7; 7 bases fit TRBD1. The CDR3 loop spans 15 amino acids. CDR1 SGHTA and CDR2 FQGNSA come from the germline V gene. The CDR3 reads CASSFSWGQSYERYF. The CDR3 bases are TGTGCCAGCAGCTTTAGTTGGGGACAGTCCTACGAGCGGTACTTC.